This entry lists 5 T cell receptor beta chains sequenced from one sample in a study of blood T cell repertoires in COVID-19. Here immunoSEQ multiplex PCR was the method, and the copy in TCRdb shows in-frame clones only, minus some. The table lists about 300,000 clones, 86% of them singletons. Sequenced: peripheral blood. These receptors all come from a woman aged 45-60 years with acute or convalescent COVID-19.

This clone was detected a few times. The chain joins TRBV28 to TRBJ1-2; weak D call: TRBD1 (5 bases). The CDR3 contains 13 residues. CDR1 and CDR2 from the germline V gene are MDHEN and SYDVKM. Trimming pared 4 bases from V and 7 bases from J, leaving 13 bases between. The CDR3 region is CASSSTEAAGYTF. The DNA of the CDR3 is TGTGCCAGCAGTTCGACAGAAGCAGCTGGCTACACCTTC.

The CDR3 loop is CASSLWGPNGLELFF. DNA of the CDR3: TGTGCCAGCAGTTTATGGGGGCCCAATGGGCTGGAACTGTTTTTT. V is TRBV28 and J is TRBJ1-4; tentatively, D is TRBD1 (5 bases). The CDR3 is 15 residues long. In germline, CDR1 is MDHEN, CDR2 SYDVKM. Trimming removed 0 bases from V and 12 bases from J, with 17 bases in between.

The CDR3 DNA reads as TGTGCCAGCAGCGTAGAGGGGACAGGGTCATATGGCTACACCTTC. Protein product: CASSVEGTGSYGYTF. This chain links TRBV9 with TRBJ1-2; 9 positions agree with TRBD1. The CDR3 has 15 amino acids. V lost 0 bases, J lost 5 bases, and 5 bases stayed unmatched. Germline-derived CDR1 and CDR2 are SGDLS and YYNGEE.

The CDR3 protein is CASTTRATNEKLFF. As DNA, the CDR3 is TGTGCCAGCACAACCCGGGCAACTAATGAAAAACTGTTTTTT. The chain links TRBV13 to TRBJ1-4; D unclear. This CDR3 region has 14 residues. The V end lost 7 bases, the J end lost 0 bases, and 9 bases lay between the germline ends. CDR1 and CDR2 from the germline V gene are PRHDT and FYEKMQ (reference sequence). Full variable domain (outside the CDR3, taken from reference TRBV13 and TRBJ1-4): AAGVIQSPRHLIKEKRETATLKCYPIPRHDTVYWYQQGPGQDPQFLISFYEKMQSDKGSIPDRFSAQQFSDYHSELNMSSLELGDSALYFCASTTRATNEKLFFGSGTQLSVL.

This clone was recorded only once. The V and J genes are TRBV30 and TRBJ1-2, with unresolved D. V lost 3 bases and J 5 bases, leaving 10 bases between the germline ends. Germline V gene data show CDR1 as GTSNPN and CDR2 as SVGIG (reference sequence). The CDR3 is made up of 12 amino acids. In DNA, the CDR3 is TGTGCCTGGAGGACCCCACAGTATGGCTACACCTTC. It encodes CAWRTPQYGYTF.